The next 17 T cell receptor beta chains were all read from a single sample in a study of T cells expressing NK-cell markers. TCRdb re-called the 5' RACE reads, yielding one record per CDR3 amino acid sequence without DNA. In all, the sample yields over 350,000 distinct CDR3 sequences. Sequencing input: blood T cells: a sorted CD56 or NKG2C T cell subset, CD4+ or CD8+ T cells, or bulk PBMC T cells (not recorded which). The source is a woman aged 50 to 65 in good health.

The rearrangement uses TRBV20-1 and TRBJ1-5. The CDR3 has 15 amino acids. In germline, CDR1 is DFQATT, CDR2 SNEGSKA (reference sequence). The CDR3 here is CSARDRNVVNQPQHF.

CDR3 in amino acids: CSARGTPGTYNEQFF. This rearrangement joins TRBV20-1 to TRBJ2-1; the TCRdb D gene call, TRBD1, has no DNA to confirm it. Germline CDR1 DFQATT, CDR2 SNEGSKA (reference sequence). The CDR3 sequence is 15 residues long.

This chain connects TRBV5-1 to TRBJ2-5. There are 14 residues in the CDR3. CDR1 is SGHRS, CDR2 YFSETQ, per germline. CDR3 loop: CASSPAKLIETQYF.

The chain uses TRBV3-1 and TRBJ2-3; TCRdb's D call of TRBD2 is untestable without DNA. Looked up from germline, CDR1 is LGHDT and CDR2 is YNNKEL (reference sequence). This CDR3 contains 16 residues. The CDR3 here is CASSQSSGGSTDTQYF.

V is TRBV5-1 and J is TRBJ2-1; TCRdb calls TRBD2, which cannot be checked without DNA. Germline V lookup: CDR1 SGHRS, CDR2 YFSETQ. The CDR3 length is 13 residues. CDR3 in amino acids: CASSRTSRYEQFF.

The chain joins TRBV6-1 to TRBJ2-5. CDR1 and CDR2 (germline): MNHNS, SASEGT. This CDR3 has 15 amino acids. CDR3: CASSDSSWQAETQYF.

V is TRBV7-9 and J is TRBJ2-2; TCRdb lists TRBD2, though no DNA is available to test this call. The CDR3 is made up of 15 amino acids. The germline CDR1 and CDR2 sequences are SEHNR and FQNEAQ (reference sequence). The CDR3: CASTPAGWDTGELFF.

The chain combines TRBV25-1 with TRBJ2-7. The CDR3 consists of 14 residues. The germline V gene encodes CDR1 MGHDK and CDR2 SYGVNS. The CDR3 is CASSETGSIYEQYF.

The CDR3 protein is CASAPLGSYRDSSSSTDTQYF. The chain employs TRBV18 and TRBJ2-3; TCRdb gives TRBD1 as the D gene, but with no DNA this cannot be confirmed. The germline V gene has CDR1 KGHSH and CDR2 LQKENI. CDR3 length: 21 residues.

J is TRBJ2-7 and V is TRBV4-2; TCRdb lists TRBD2, though no DNA is available to test this call. CDR3 length equals 14 residues. Germline values: CDR1 LGHNA, CDR2 YNFKEQ. CDR3 in amino acids: CASSQTGLAYEQYF.

The J gene is TRBJ1-2, the V gene TRBV3-1. Germline assignment: CDR1 LGHDT and CDR2 YNNKEL (reference sequence). CDR3 size: 13 residues. CDR3 residues: CASSQQSALGYTF.

The chain uses TRBV2 and TRBJ1-5; the D call of TRBD1 rests on TCRdb alone, since no DNA is present to check it. The CDR3 runs 18 residues. CDR1 is SNHLY and CDR2 is FYNNEI in the germline V gene. The CDR3 loop is CASSEARTGDYSNQPQHF. The full variable domain, completed using reference TRBV2 and TRBJ1-5, is EPEVTQTPSHQVTQMGQEVILRCVPISNHLYFYWYRQILGQKVEFLVSFYNNEISEKSEIFDDQFSVERPDGSNFTLKIRSTKLEDSAMYFCASSEARTGDYSNQPQHFGDGTRLSIL.

The chain employs TRBV19 and TRBJ2-7; there is no DNA to check the TCRdb D call of TRBD2. Germline V lookup: CDR1 LNHDA, CDR2 SQIVND (reference sequence). The length of the CDR3 is 16 residues. The CDR3 here is CASSTQTSGRTHEQYF.

The chain uses TRBV15 and TRBJ1-5. CDR3 size: 12 residues. Germline loops: CDR1 LNHNV, CDR2 YYDKDF (reference sequence). CDR3 loop: CATSRVGGPQHF.

This chain links TRBV6-5 with TRBJ2-5; TCRdb proposes TRBD2, but this gene call is untestable without DNA. CDR3 length: 16 residues. Germline values: CDR1 MNHEY, CDR2 SVGAGI. The CDR3 is CASSYIRGGDQETQYF.

J is TRBJ2-7 and V is TRBV28. The CDR3 extends over 14 amino acids. CDR1 and CDR2 (germline): MDHEN, SYDVKM. The CDR3 region is CASSFEGNSYEQYF.

This chain joins TRBV5-6 and TRBJ2-2; as DNA is missing, the TRBD1 call by TCRdb cannot be tested. The CDR3 totals 16 residues. Germline values: CDR1 SGHDT, CDR2 YYEEEE. CDR3 sequence: CASRSHGARNTGELFF.